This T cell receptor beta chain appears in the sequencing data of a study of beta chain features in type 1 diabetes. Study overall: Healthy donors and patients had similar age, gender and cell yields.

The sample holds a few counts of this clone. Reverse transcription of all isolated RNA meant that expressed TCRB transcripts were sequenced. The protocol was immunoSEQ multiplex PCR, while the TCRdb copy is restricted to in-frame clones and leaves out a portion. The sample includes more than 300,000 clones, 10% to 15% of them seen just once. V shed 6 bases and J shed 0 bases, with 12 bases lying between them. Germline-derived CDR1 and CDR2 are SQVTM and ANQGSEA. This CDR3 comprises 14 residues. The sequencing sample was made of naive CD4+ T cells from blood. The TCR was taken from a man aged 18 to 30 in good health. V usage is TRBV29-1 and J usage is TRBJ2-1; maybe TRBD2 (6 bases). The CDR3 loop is CSVTDGSSYNEQFF. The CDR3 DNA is TGCAGCGTGACGGACGGGAGCTCCTACAATGAGCAGTTCTTC.